The 11 T cell receptor beta chains below were found in one sample sequenced in a study of regulatory T cells in long-lasting Graves disease. Library construction for TCR beta used iRepertoire HTBI primers and Arm-PCR of CDR3 regions. TCRdb analysed the multiplex PCR reads with MiXCR anew, one entry per CDR3 protein. This table holds 300,000 to 500,000 distinct CDR3 sequences, less than 25% found once. Time point specified: persistent/refractory GD, antithyroid drugs over 5 years with positive TRAb. There was RNA extracted from PBMCs, and the TCR library was made from it. The specimen was peripheral blood mononuclear cells (PBMCs), collected when the disease was refractory, from a patient treated with antithyroid drugs. These receptor sequences come from a female donor with Graves disease.

In its sample, this clonotype was seen many times. The chain uses TRBV27 and TRBJ2-5; perhaps TRBD2 as D (6 bases). Trimming removed 3 bases from V and 5 bases from J, with 13 bases in between. The CDR3 is 14 residues long. CDR1 is MNHEY, CDR2 SMNVEV, per germline (reference sequence). The CDR3 DNA follows: TGTGCCAGCAGTTTTGGAGGGACGGCGGAGACCCAGTACTTC. This encodes CASSFGGTAETQYF.

The rearrangement links TRBV7-9 to TRBJ2-7, with D uncertain. Trimming took 2 bases from V and 0 from J, leaving 8 bases between them. The germline gives CDR1 SEHNR, CDR2 FQNEAQ (reference sequence). The CDR3 consists of 14 residues. CDR3 amino acids: CASSLSQSSYEQYF. CDR3 nucleotide sequence: TGTGCCAGCAGCTTATCACAGAGCTCCTACGAGCAGTACTTC.

This clonotype has more than one count but fewer than ten. This chain links TRBV27 with TRBJ1-1, with TRBD1 as a possible D gene (6 bases). The V gene's germline CDR1 is MNHEY and CDR2 SMNVEV (reference sequence). The V gene lost 4 bases and the J gene lost 7 bases, with 13 bases spanning the gap. The CDR3 length is 13 residues. CDR3 DNA: TGTGCCAGCAGTTATACAGGGCTTAATGAAGCTTTCTTT. It translates to CASSYTGLNEAFF.

This clonotype was counted a few times. This CDR3 is CASSLGHITGELFF. DNA of the CDR3: TGCGCCAGCAGCTTGGGACACATCACCGGGGAGCTGTTTTTT. The V and J genes are TRBV5-1 and TRBJ2-2; no definite D call. CDR3 length equals 14 residues. Germline CDR1 is SGHRS and CDR2 is YFSETQ. Trimming took off 0 bases at V and 4 bases at J, with 7 bases between the two ends.

A few counts support this clonotype. V usage is TRBV29-1 and J usage is TRBJ2-5; no firm D call. The germline V gene has CDR1 SQVTM and CDR2 ANQGSEA. Trimming left V 3 bases short and J 9 bases short, with 17 bases between. This CDR3 is built from 13 residues. In nucleotides, the CDR3 is TGCAGCGTTGATTGGGGTGCCGTTGGGGCCCAGTACTTC. Protein: CSVDWGAVGAQYF.

The V gene is TRBV6-2 or TRBV6-3, the J gene TRBJ2-2; 11 bases line up with TRBD2. J gave up 7 bases and V 6 bases, and 7 bases lay outside the gene matches. CDR1 is MNHEY, CDR2 SVGEGT, per germline. This CDR3 region has 15 residues. The CDR3 sequence is CASRLAGVDHGELFF. In nucleotides, the CDR3 is TGTGCCAGCAGACTAGCGGGAGTCGATCACGGGGAGCTGTTTTTT.

At least ten counts were recorded for this clonotype. This chain uses TRBV28 with TRBJ1-2, with no clear D. CDR1 is MDHEN and CDR2 is SYDVKM in the germline V gene. This CDR3 comprises 19 residues. V lost 4 bases to trimming and J lost 0 bases, with 24 bases between them. The CDR3 protein is CASSSEGWAAGLTNYGYTF. The CDR3 region has the DNA TGTGCCAGCAGTTCCGAAGGTTGGGCAGCCGGACTTACTAACTATGGCTACACCTTC.

This clonotype was found many times. The gene calls are TRBV6-2 or TRBV6-3 and TRBJ2-7; 11 bases agree with TRBD1. From germline, CDR1 is MNHEY and CDR2 SVGEGT. The CDR3 is made up of 14 amino acids. Trimming cost V 11 bases and J 4 bases; bases outside gene matches: 10. The CDR3 DNA sequence: TGTGCCTCCCTGAGGACAGGGGGCGCGTACGAGCAGTACTTC. Translating it yields CASLRTGGAYEQYF.

The rearrangement uses TRBV30 and TRBJ2-7; the D gene is possibly TRBD1 (6 bases). Trimming took off 4 bases at V and 2 bases at J, with 15 bases between the two ends. Germline V lookup: CDR1 GTSNPN, CDR2 SVGIG (reference sequence). The CDR3 sequence is 14 residues long. DNA of the CDR3: TGTGCCTGGATGCAAGGACAGACCACCTACGAGCAGTACTTC. It yields the protein CAWMQGQTTYEQYF.

This clonotype has ten or more counts. The J gene is TRBJ2-6, the V gene TRBV28; D is undetermined. Germline-derived CDR1 and CDR2 are MDHEN and SYDVKM. V lost 2 bases and J 1 base, leaving 15 bases between the germline ends. This CDR3 has 18 amino acids. The CDR3 DNA follows: TGTGCCAGCAGTTTACCGCGGCCAGGAACATCTGGGGCCAACGTCCTGACTTTC. This sequence encodes CASSLPRPGTSGANVLTF.

The chain joins TRBV12-3 or TRBV12-4 to TRBJ1-4; maybe TRBD1 (5 bases). The length of the CDR3 is 16 residues. Trimming took off 3 bases at V and 4 bases at J, with 15 bases between the two ends. Here the CDR3 reads CASSLGLSGNNEKLFF. The CDR3 coding sequence is TGTGCCAGCAGTTTGGGGCTTTCCGGGAATAATGAAAAACTGTTTTTT.